This T cell receptor (beta chain) was profiled in a study of cytomegalovirus exposure and HLA in healthy donors. Findings and limits, study-wide: Later examination showed HLA-associated TCR beta chains had greater clonal expansion than equally common others.

The CDR3 runs 16 residues. Germline CDR1 reads SGHRS; CDR2 reads YFSETQ. Trimming removed 4 bases from V and 2 bases from J; junction bases left unmatched: 7. Worth noting for this clone: The antigen is not known.

PCR used 60 Vbeta primers and 13 Jbeta primers. Only in-frame clones appear in the TCRdb table, and some are missing; sequencing was by immunoSEQ multiplex PCR. This repertoire comprises some 130,000 clones; its ten largest clones make up 1.5% to 2%. The TCR was taken from a woman aged 60-70 years in good health and CMV-seronegative. The material sequenced was PBMCs. The rearrangement joins TRBV5-1 to TRBJ1-1, with 11 bases aligning to TRBD1. Here the CDR3 reads CASSPRTGGANTEAFF. DNA of the CDR3: TGCGCCAGCAGCCCAAGGACAGGGGGCGCCAACACTGAAGCTTTCTTT.